This TCR beta chain is drawn from a study of blood T cell repertoires in COVID-19. Assay: immunoSEQ multiplex PCR; the TCRdb copy retains only in-frame clones and omits some. This table holds tens of thousands of clones, more than 75% found once. What was sequenced was peripheral blood. The origin of this receptor is a human donor with active COVID-19. The donor label of this sample is uncertain.

This CDR3 is CASSNWGRNSPLHF. The CDR3 coding sequence is TGTGCCAGCAGCAATTGGGGGCGGAATTCACCCCTCCACTTT. The chain is built from TRBV21-1 and TRBJ1-6; TRBD1, the table's D call, lacks a check against the DNA. TRBV21-1 is termed a pseudogene. This CDR3 has 14 residues.